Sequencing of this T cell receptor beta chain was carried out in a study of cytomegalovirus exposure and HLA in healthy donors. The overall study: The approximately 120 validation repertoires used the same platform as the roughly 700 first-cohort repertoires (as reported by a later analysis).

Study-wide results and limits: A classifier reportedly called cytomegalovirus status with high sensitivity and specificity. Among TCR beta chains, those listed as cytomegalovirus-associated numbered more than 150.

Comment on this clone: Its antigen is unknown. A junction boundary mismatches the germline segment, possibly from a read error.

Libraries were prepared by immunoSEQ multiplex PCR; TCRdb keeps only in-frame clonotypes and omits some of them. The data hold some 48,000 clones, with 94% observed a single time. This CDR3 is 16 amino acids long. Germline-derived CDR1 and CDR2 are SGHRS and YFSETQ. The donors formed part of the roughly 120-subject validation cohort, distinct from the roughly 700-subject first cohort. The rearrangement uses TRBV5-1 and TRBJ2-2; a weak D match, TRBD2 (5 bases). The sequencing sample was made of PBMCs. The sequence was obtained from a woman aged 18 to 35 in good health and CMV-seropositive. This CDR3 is CASSLVGDLNTGKLFF. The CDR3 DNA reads TGCGCCAGCAGCTTGGTTGGCGACTTAAACACCGGGAAGCTGTTTTTT.